Each of the 16 T cell receptor beta chains below was sequenced from the same sample in a study of blood T cell repertoires in COVID-19. Libraries were prepared by immunoSEQ multiplex PCR; TCRdb keeps only in-frame clonotypes and omits some of them. The table records 250,000 to 300,000 clones, approximately 85% of them present only once. What was sequenced was peripheral blood. The receptors shown here come from a man aged 50 or older with active or convalescent COVID-19.

The CDR3 loop reads CASSSIYSDRGPAFEAFF. DNA of the CDR3: TGTGCCAGCAGCTCTATCTACAGCGACAGGGGGCCTGCATTTGAAGCTTTCTTT. J is TRBJ1-1 and V is TRBV5-6; the match to TRBD1 covers 10 bases. The CDR3 covers 18 residues. CDR1 is SGHDT and CDR2 is YYEEEE in the germline V gene. Trimming took 3 bases from V and 7 from J; bases not matched to a gene: 18. The full variable domain, rest sourced from reference TRBV5-6 and TRBJ1-1, is DAGVTQSPTHLIKTRGQQVTLRCSPKSGHDTVSWYQQALGQGPQFIFQYYEEEERQRGNFPDRFSGHQFPNYSSELNVNALLLGDSALYLCASSSIYSDRGPAFEAFFGQGTRLTVV.

The rearrangement joins TRBV5-1 to TRBJ2-1; D not certain. The CDR3 is 15 residues long. V shed 0 bases and J shed 0 bases, with 7 bases lying between them. Germline loops: CDR1 SGHRS, CDR2 YFSETQ. CDR3 DNA: TGCGCCAGCAGCTTGGACAGTAGCTCCTACAATGAGCAGTTCTTC. As protein: CASSLDSSSYNEQFF.

This clone was seen once. The chain recombines TRBV28 with TRBJ2-2, with TRBD1 matching 7 bases. Germline V gene data show CDR1 as MDHEN and CDR2 as SYDVKM. V was pared by 5 bases and J by 6 bases, with 3 bases of the junction left unmatched. This CDR3 is 13 amino acids long. The CDR3 loop reads CASSITGAGELFF. The CDR3 DNA is TGTGCCAGCAGTATAACAGGGGCCGGGGAGCTGTTTTTT.

This clone was seen a handful of times. The chain joins TRBV4-2 to TRBJ1-3, with D hard to call. Trimming took 5 bases from V and 2 from J, leaving 10 bases between them. Germline-derived CDR1 and CDR2 are LGHNA and YNFKEQ. This CDR3 has 14 residues. The CDR3 region has the DNA TGTGCCAGCAGCGAGAGGGTAGCTGGAAACACCATATATTTT. It specifies CASSERVAGNTIYF.

The chain carries TRBV4-2 and TRBJ2-1; 7 nucleotides match TRBD2. The CDR3 contains 16 residues. With V trimmed by 1 base and J by 1 base, 4 bases remained unmatched. The germline V gene encodes CDR1 LGHNA and CDR2 YNFKEQ. CDR3 nucleotides: TGTGCCAGCAGCCAAGGGAGCGGGATGTCCTACAATGAGCAGTTCTTC. Translated: CASSQGSGMSYNEQFF.

The rearrangement links TRBV1 to TRBJ2-1; TRBD2 is the table's D call, not checked against the DNA. TRBV1 is labeled a pseudogene. The CDR3 length is 16 residues. The CDR3 loop is CTSSPIRRAGDVEQFF. As DNA, the CDR3 is TGCACCAGCAGCCCCATTAGACGGGCGGGAGACGTTGAGCAGTTCTTC.

This clone was detected a few times. The chain combines TRBV6-5 with TRBJ2-7; 11 bases fit TRBD2. This CDR3 spans 15 amino acids. With V trimmed by 3 bases and J by 8 bases, 9 bases remained unmatched. In germline, CDR1 is MNHEY, CDR2 SVGAGI. CDR3: CASSYKTSGAHKQYF. In nucleotides, the CDR3 is TGTGCCAGCAGTTATAAGACTAGCGGGGCCCACAAGCAGTACTTC.

This clone was seen a single time. The chain recombines TRBV12-3 or TRBV12-4 with TRBJ2-1, with D maybe TRBD2 (6 bases). The CDR3 has 12 residues. V dropped 3 bases and J dropped 8 bases, with 8 bases sitting between them. CDR3 DNA sequence: TGTGCCAGCAGTTTTGGGGGGTATGAGCAGTTCTTC. Its translation is CASSFGGYEQFF.

The V call is TRBV4-1, the J call TRBJ2-3; tentatively, D is TRBD1 (5 bases). CDR3 length: 15 amino acids. Per the germline V gene, CDR1 is MGHRA and CDR2 is YSYEKL. V lost 2 bases and J 2 bases, leaving 11 bases between the germline ends. The CDR3 DNA is TGCGCCAGCAGCCAACCGACAGCCCTCACAGATACGCAGTATTTT. Its protein is CASSQPTALTDTQYF.

This chain connects TRBV18 to TRBJ1-2, with TRBD1 identical over 8 bases. The CDR3 is 15 residues long. V trimming: 4 bases; J trimming: 5 bases; junction bases outside the gene matches: 9. Germline V gene lookup returns CDR1 KGHSH and CDR2 LQKENI. The CDR3 loop is CASSREQGVAYGYTF. The CDR3 bases are TGTGCCAGCTCACGGGAACAGGGGGTCGCATATGGCTACACCTTC.

This clone has more than one count but fewer than ten. V gene TRBV19 combines with J gene TRBJ2-7; 7 bases match TRBD1. CDR1 LNHDA and CDR2 SQIVND come from the germline V gene (reference sequence). The length of the CDR3 is 16 residues. Germline trimming cut 5 bases from V and 2 bases from J; bases unmatched to any gene: 12. The CDR3: CASSAKTGTSTYEQYF. The CDR3 coding sequence is TGTGCCAGTAGTGCAAAGACAGGGACCTCGACCTACGAGCAGTACTTC.

The chain is built from TRBV5-1 and TRBJ1-5, with 7 bases aligning to TRBD1. The CDR3 runs to 15 residues. V lost 0 bases and J lost 3; bases outside the gene matches: 3. Germline values: CDR1 SGHRS, CDR2 YFSETQ. The CDR3 DNA follows: TGCGCCAGCAGCTTGGCAGGGGGTGACAATCAGCCCCAGCATTTT. It specifies CASSLAGGDNQPQHF.

The J gene is TRBJ1-2, the V gene TRBV19; 11 bases fit TRBD1. CDR1 and CDR2 from the germline V gene are LNHDA and SQIVND (reference sequence). V shed 3 bases, J shed 3 bases, and the junction held 9 bases outside the gene matches. This CDR3 comprises 17 residues. CDR3 nucleotide sequence: TGTGCCAGTAGTATGCGGACAGGGGGCGGCGTTCACTATGGCTACACCTTC. It translates to CASSMRTGGGVHYGYTF.

The chain joins TRBV18 to TRBJ2-1, with 9 bases that match TRBD2. Germline values: CDR1 KGHSH, CDR2 LQKENI. The CDR3 is 13 amino acids. V lost 4 bases and J lost 10; bases outside the gene matches: 5. The CDR3 DNA reads as TGTGCCAGCTCACTAGCGGGAGTCAACGAGCAGTTCTTC. Protein: CASSLAGVNEQFF.

The V gene is TRBV5-1, the J gene TRBJ2-7; 8 nucleotides align to TRBD2. V lost 5 bases and J lost 5; bases outside the gene matches: 9. The CDR3 contains 14 residues. Germline V gene lookup returns CDR1 SGHRS and CDR2 YFSETQ. This CDR3 reads CASSSSGLANEQYF. CDR3 nucleotide sequence: TGCGCCAGCAGTTCATCTGGACTAGCTAACGAGCAGTACTTC.

V gene TRBV9 combines with J gene TRBJ1-6; TRBD1 might be the D (6 bases). In germline, CDR1 is SGDLS, CDR2 YYNGEE. This CDR3 has 13 residues. V was pared by 5 bases and J by 14 bases, with 17 bases between. This chain's CDR3 is CASSSGDLGTLHF. The DNA of the CDR3 is TGTGCCAGCAGTTCAGGGGACCTAGGAACCCTCCACTTT. The full variable domain, completed using reference TRBV9 and TRBJ1-6, is DSGVTQTPKHLITATGQRVTLRCSPRSGDLSVYWYQQSLDQGLQFLIQYYNGEERAKGNILERFSAQQFPDLHSELNLSSLELGDSALYFCASSSGDLGTLHFGNGTRLTVT.